This T cell receptor (beta chain) derives from a study of radiotherapy plus CTLA-4 blockade in lung cancer. The assay was immunoSEQ multiplex PCR, and TCRdb's table has in-frame clones only and misses some. The repertoire has some 78,000 clones, around 85% of them found once; the top ten carry approximately 1.9%. The CDR3 runs 14 residues. Germline V gives CDR1 SGHAT, CDR2 FQNNGV. V lost 4 bases to trimming and J lost 0 bases, with 10 bases between them. V gene TRBV11-2 combines with J gene TRBJ2-7; D ambiguous. Specimen: peripheral blood, collected from a patient treated with radiotherapy plus ipilimumab. The clonotype originates from a human donor with non-small cell lung cancer who had a partial response to radiotherapy plus ipilimumab. This CDR3 reads CASSSDTYSYEQYF. In DNA, the CDR3 is TGTGCCAGCAGCTCCGACACCTACTCCTACGAGCAGTACTTC.